The rows below give T cell receptor beta chains drawn from one sample of a study of OX40 agonist ivuxolimab in advanced cancers. Profiling relied on immunoSEQ multiplex PCR, and the TCRdb table lists in-frame clones only, not all of them. Of more than 9,500 clones in the sample, under 90% were seen once. This specimen was CD4+ or CD8+ T cells sorted from blood, taken in a trial of the OX40 agonist ivuxolimab. These receptors originate from an adult with an advanced solid tumor such as melanoma, head and neck, liver or kidney cancer. CDR3s include the opening cysteine and the closing phenylalanine or tryptophan. A D gene is named only where the DNA matches it firmly. Clone size is given for some rows only: seen once, a few or many times, or a class if the clone is expanded.

DNA	CDR3	J	size	V	D
TGTGCCAGTGGTCACAGGGCGGCCCAGTACTTC	CASGHRAAQYF	TRBJ2-7	few	TRBV19	-
TGTGCCAGCAGTTACGCGGGACAGGGGTACGAGCAGTACTTC	CASSYAGQGYEQYF	TRBJ2-7	-	TRBV6-5	TRBD1
TGCAGCGTTGAGGGGACAGACCGTCCCGACTATGGCTACACCTTC	CSVEGTDRPDYGYTF	TRBJ1-2	once	TRBV29-1	TRBD1
TGTGCCAGTAGTATAAAAGGGACAGATAACTACGAGCAGTACTTC	CASSIKGTDNYEQYF	TRBJ2-7	-	TRBV19	TRBD1
TGTGCCAGCAGTTTTCGGGTCACCCCCGGCACTGAAGCTTTCTTT	CASSFRVTPGTEAFF	TRBJ1-1	-	TRBV27	-
TGTGCCAGCATCACGGGGCCTGAAGCTTTCTTT	CASITGPEAFF	TRBJ1-1	-	TRBV6-5	-
TGTGCCATCAGTCCACAGGGGTACACCGGGGAGCTGTTTTTT	CAISPQGYTGELFF	TRBJ2-2	once	TRBV10-3	TRBD1
TGCGCCAGCAGCTTTTGGACAGGCAGAGGTACAGATACGCAGTATTTT	CASSFWTGRGTDTQYF	TRBJ2-3	-	TRBV5-1	TRBD1
TGTGCCACCAGCAGATCATCCACGACCGACTATGGCTACACCTTC	CATSRSSTTDYGYTF	TRBJ1-2	-	TRBV15	-
TGTGCCAGCAGCTTAGTCTTGGGGACAGATACGCAGTATTTT	CASSLVLGTDTQYF	TRBJ2-3	few	TRBV7-9	-
TGTGCCAGCAGACACGGCACTGAAGCTTTCTTT	CASRHGTEAFF	TRBJ1-1	-	TRBV11-2	-
TGTGCCACCAGCCCGGACAGAAACCTCTATGGCTACACCTTC	CATSPDRNLYGYTF	TRBJ1-2	-	TRBV15	-
TGTGCCAGCAGCTTGGCCGATAGAGGGCCCAATCAGCCCCAGCATTTT	CASSLADRGPNQPQHF	TRBJ1-5	-	TRBV5-5	-
TGTGCCAGCAGCTTAGGCAGGGGGAATCAGCCCCAGCATTTT	CASSLGRGNQPQHF	TRBJ1-5	-	TRBV7-6	TRBD1
TGTGCCAGCAGCTACGGGACAGGGGGCGTCTATGGCTACACCTTC	CASSYGTGGVYGYTF	TRBJ1-2	-	TRBV5-6	TRBD1
TGTGCCAGTAGACGACAGGGGAACACTGAAGCTTTCTTT	CASRRQGNTEAFF	TRBJ1-1	-	TRBV19	TRBD1
TGTGCCAGTAGTACCGGGGGAGGTTTTGGGACTGAAGCTTTCTTT	CASSTGGGFGTEAFF	TRBJ1-1	few	TRBV19	-
TGTGCCAGCAGTCCGACGCACTCCTACGAGCAGTACTTC	CASSPTHSYEQYF	TRBJ2-7	-	TRBV6-1	-
TGCGCCAGCAGCTTGGAACAGAAGGAGCAGTACTTC	CASSLEQKEQYF	TRBJ2-7	few	TRBV5-1	-
TGTGCCAGCAGCTTGCAACAGGGGTCTGGCACAGATACGCAGTATTTT	CASSLQQGSGTDTQYF	TRBJ2-3	few	TRBV11-2	TRBD1
TGTGCCACCAGCAGCGACCCAGGATCCAGTCGACCAGATACGCAGTATTTT	CATSSDPGSSRPDTQYF	TRBJ2-3	-	TRBV15	-
TGCGCCAGCAGCCCCTCACAGGGAGTAGAGACCCAGTACTTC	CASSPSQGVETQYF	TRBJ2-5	-	TRBV4-1	-
TGTGCCAGTAGTTTGGGGAATGCGAACACTGAAGCTTTCTTT	CASSLGNANTEAFF	TRBJ1-1	-	TRBV19	-
TGTGCCAGCAGCGCAGCTCCAGGGGACGAGCAGTACTTC	CASSAAPGDEQYF	TRBJ2-7	-	TRBV7-6	-
TGCGCCAGCAGCTTGGGAACTGGCGAGCAGTACTTC	CASSLGTGEQYF	TRBJ2-7	-	TRBV5-1	-
TGTGCCAGCTCAGGCAGATCAACTAATGAAAAACTGTTTTTT	CASSGRSTNEKLFF	TRBJ1-4	-	TRBV6-5	-
TGTGCCTCTCAAACTAGCGGGGGATACGAGCAGTACTTC	CASQTSGGYEQYF	TRBJ2-7	-	TRBV10-3	TRBD2